The subject of this entry is one TCR beta chain. This CDR3 is built from 13 residues. Germline values: CDR1 LGHNA, CDR2 YNFKEQ. Trimming removed 4 bases from V and 6 bases from J; junction bases left unmatched: 5. This sample was included in a study of patients and donors after allogeneic stem cell transplantation. TCRdb re-called the RT-PCR reads through MiXCR, storing one row per CDR3 protein. The table lists about 96,000 distinct CDR3 sequences, around 48% of them singletons, with around 55% in the top ten. Sequencing used blood, either unsorted or a sorted T cell fraction (not recorded which). This sequence originates from a human donor who was either an allogeneic HSCT recipient or a stem cell or donor lymphocyte infusion donor (not recorded which). It is not recorded whose cells these are; they may come from a transplant donor. J is TRBJ1-2 and V is TRBV4-2; TRBD1 matches 7 bases. CDR3: CASSPGGIDGYTF. CDR3 DNA sequence: TGTGCCAGCAGCCCAGGGGGTATAGATGGCTACACCTTC.